The entry below describes one T cell receptor (beta chain). The sample comes from a study of T cells of healthy individuals. TCRdb independently ran MiXCR on the 5' RACE reads; one entry per CDR3 protein. Among 90,000 to 100,000 distinct CDR3 sequences listed, 17% were seen once. The CDR3 has 12 amino acids. V was trimmed by 6 bases and J by 2 bases, leaving 5 bases between them. The germline gives CDR1 MNHNS, CDR2 SASEGT. This receptor was identified in a human donor in good health. J is TRBJ1-5 and V is TRBV6-1; D remains ambiguous. The CDR3: CASSNGNQPQHF. CDR3 nucleotide sequence: TGTGCCAGCAGCAACGGCAATCAGCCCCAGCATTTT.